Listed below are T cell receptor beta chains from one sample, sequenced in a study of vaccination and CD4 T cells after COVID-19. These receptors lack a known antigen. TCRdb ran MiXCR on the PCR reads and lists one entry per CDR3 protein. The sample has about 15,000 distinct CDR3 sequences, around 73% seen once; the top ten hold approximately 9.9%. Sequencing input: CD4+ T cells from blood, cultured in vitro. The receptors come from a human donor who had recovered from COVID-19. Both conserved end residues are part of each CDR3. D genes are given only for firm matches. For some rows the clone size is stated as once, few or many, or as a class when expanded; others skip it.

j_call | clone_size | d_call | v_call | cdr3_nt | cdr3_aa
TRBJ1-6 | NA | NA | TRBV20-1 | TGCAGTGCTCGAGGTGACAGGTTGGGGAATTCACCCCTCCACTTT | CSARGDRLGNSPLHF
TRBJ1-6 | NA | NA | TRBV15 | TGTGCCACCAGCAGAGATCTAGGGGGGACTTCACCCCTCCACTTT | CATSRDLGGTSPLHF
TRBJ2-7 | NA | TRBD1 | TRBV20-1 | TGCAGTGCAACGGCCGACAGGGCCTACGAGCAGTACTTC | CSATADRAYEQYF
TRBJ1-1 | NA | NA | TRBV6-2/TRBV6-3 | TGTGCCAGCAGAGGCCGGGTGGTGAACACTGAAGCTTTCTTT | CASRGRVVNTEAFF
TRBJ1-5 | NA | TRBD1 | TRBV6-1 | TGTGCCAGCAGTCGGACAGGGGACGGGGATCAGCCCCAGCATTTT | CASSRTGDGDQPQHF
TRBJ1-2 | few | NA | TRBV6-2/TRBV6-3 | TGTGCCAGCGGGACCTTCTATGGCTACACCTTC | CASGTFYGYTF
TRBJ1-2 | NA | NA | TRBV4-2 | TGTGCCAGCAGCCAAGATGAGGATCGGGGTCTCGGGTATGGCTACACCTTC | CASSQDEDRGLGYGYTF
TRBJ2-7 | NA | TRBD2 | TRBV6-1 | TGTGCCAGCAGTGAGACTAGCGGCTACGAGCAGTACTTC | CASSETSGYEQYF
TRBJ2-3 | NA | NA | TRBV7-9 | TGTGCCAGCAGTCAGGGGACAGATACGCAGTATTTT | CASSQGTDTQYF
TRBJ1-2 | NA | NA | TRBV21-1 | TGTGCCAGCAGCAAAGTCCCAGGACGGTATGGCTACACCTTC | CASSKVPGRYGYTF
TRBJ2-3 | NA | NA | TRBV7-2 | TGTGCCAGCAGCTTAGGGTCCACAGATACGCAGTATTTT | CASSLGSTDTQYF
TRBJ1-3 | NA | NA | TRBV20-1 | TGCAGTGCCCCTGACAGAAACTCTGGAAACACCATATATTTT | CSAPDRNSGNTIYF
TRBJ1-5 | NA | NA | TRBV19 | TGTGCCAGTAGATTCTTCAATCAGCCCCAGCATTTT | CASRFFNQPQHF
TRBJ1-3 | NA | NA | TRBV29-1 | TGCAGCGTGCAGGGTTTGGGAAACACCATATATTTT | CSVQGLGNTIYF
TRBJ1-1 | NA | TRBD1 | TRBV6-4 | TGTGCCAGCAGTGACTCGCACAGGGGACTAACTGAAGCTTTCTTT | CASSDSHRGLTEAFF
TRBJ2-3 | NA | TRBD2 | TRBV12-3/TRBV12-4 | TGTGCCAGCAGTCCCCGGACTAGCGGATCCACAGATACGCAGTATTTT | CASSPRTSGSTDTQYF
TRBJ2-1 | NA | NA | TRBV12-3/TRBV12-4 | TGTGCCAGCAGTCTAAGGACCAGCTCCTACAATGAGCAGTTCTTC | CASSLRTSSYNEQFF
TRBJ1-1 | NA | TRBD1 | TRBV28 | TGTGCCAGCAGCTCCACGACAGGGTCTGAAGCTTTCTTT | CASSSTTGSEAFF
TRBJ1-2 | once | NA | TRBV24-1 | TGTGCCACCTCGCCCGAGGCTTATGGCTACACCTTC | CATSPEAYGYTF
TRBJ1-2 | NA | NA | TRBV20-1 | TGCAGTGCTAGATCGGGGGGTAACTATGGCTACACCTTC | CSARSGGNYGYTF
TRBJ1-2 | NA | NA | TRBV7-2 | TGTGCCAGCTTACTATCCGCCGGGGGGGGCCGGTATGGCTACACCTTC | CASLLSAGGGRYGYTF
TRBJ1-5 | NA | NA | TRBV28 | TGTGCCAGCAGTTTGGATAGAGGGCCTTCACTCCAATATCAGCCCCAGCATTTT | CASSLDRGPSLQYQPQHF
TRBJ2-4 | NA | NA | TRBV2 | TGTGCCAGCAGTGAAGCGGTTACTCAGTACTTC | CASSEAVTQYF
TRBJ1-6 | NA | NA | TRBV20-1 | TGCAGTGCTAGAGATGGGAAGAGGACAGTCTATAATTCACCCCTCCACTTT | CSARDGKRTVYNSPLHF
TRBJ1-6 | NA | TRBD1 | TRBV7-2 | TGTGCCAGCACCTCTTACAGACAGGGAAATTCACCCCTCCACTTT | CASTSYRQGNSPLHF
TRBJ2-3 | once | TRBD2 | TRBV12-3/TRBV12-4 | TGTGCCAGCAAGATTCAGCGGGAGAGCACAGATACGCAGTATTTT | CASKIQRESTDTQYF
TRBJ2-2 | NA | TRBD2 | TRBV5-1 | TGCGCCAGCAGCTTCGCAGCGGGAGTAGCCGGGGAGCTGTTTTTT | CASSFAAGVAGELFF
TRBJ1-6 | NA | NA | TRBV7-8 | TGTGCCAGCAGCTTAGCGGGAAGGGATTCACCCCTCCACTTT | CASSLAGRDSPLHF
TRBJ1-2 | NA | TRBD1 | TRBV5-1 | TGCGCCAGCAGCTTGGGGGACAGGGTCGGCACTAACTATGGCTACACCTTC | CASSLGDRVGTNYGYTF
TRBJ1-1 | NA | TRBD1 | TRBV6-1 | TGTGCCAGCAGCGGACAGGCCAACACTGAAGCTTTCTTT | CASSGQANTEAFF
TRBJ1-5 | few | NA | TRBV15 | TGTGCCACCAGCAGAGATTCTCTCCGGGTTCTCAATCAGCCCCAGCATTTT | CATSRDSLRVLNQPQHF
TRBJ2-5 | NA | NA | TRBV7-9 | TGTGCCAGCAGCCCCAATAATGGGGGAGCTGGAGAGACCCAGTACTTC | CASSPNNGGAGETQYF
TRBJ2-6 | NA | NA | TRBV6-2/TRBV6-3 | TGTGCCAGCGGAGCACAGGGCTCTGGGGCCAACGTCCTGACTTTC | CASGAQGSGANVLTF
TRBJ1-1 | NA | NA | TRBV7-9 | TGTGCCAGCAGCTTTGGGGACCGAAACACTGAAGCTTTCTTT | CASSFGDRNTEAFF
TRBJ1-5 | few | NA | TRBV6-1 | TGTGCCAGCAGTGAAAACTTAGGGAGCGATCAGCCCCAGCATTTT | CASSENLGSDQPQHF
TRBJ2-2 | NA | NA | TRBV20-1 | TGCAGTGCTAGAGTTGGACAGTCGAACACCGGGGAGCTGTTTTTT | CSARVGQSNTGELFF
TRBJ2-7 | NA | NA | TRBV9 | TGTGCCAGCAGCAGACAGGTCCGTGGCGAGCAGTACTTC | CASSRQVRGEQYF
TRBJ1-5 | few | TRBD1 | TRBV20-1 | TGCAGTGCTAGTCGTGTTAGGGGACAGGGGCGATCAGCGATCAATCAGCCCCAGCATTTT | CSASRVRGQGRSAINQPQHF
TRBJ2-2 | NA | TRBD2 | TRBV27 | TGTGCCAGCAGTTCTAGCGGGAGGAACACCGGGGAGCTGTTTTTT | CASSSSGRNTGELFF
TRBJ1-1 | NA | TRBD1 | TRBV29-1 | TGCAGCGTTGAAGGGGAATATTGGACAGGGCGGCGGACTGAAGCTTTCTTT | CSVEGEYWTGRRTEAFF
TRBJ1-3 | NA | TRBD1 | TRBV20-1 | TGCAGTGCTAGAGGGACAGGGACCTCTGGAAACACCATATATTTT | CSARGTGTSGNTIYF
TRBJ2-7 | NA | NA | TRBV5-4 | TGTGCCAGCAGCTTTGAACAGGGCTCCTACGAGCAGTACTTC | CASSFEQGSYEQYF
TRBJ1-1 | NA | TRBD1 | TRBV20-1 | TGCAGTGCCACATTAGACAGGGGGCGCGGAGCTTTCTTT | CSATLDRGRGAFF
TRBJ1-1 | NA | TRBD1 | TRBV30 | TGTGCCTGGAGCGGACAGGGGGACACTGAAGCTTTCTTT | CAWSGQGDTEAFF
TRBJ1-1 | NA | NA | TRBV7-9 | TGTGCCAGCAGCCCTAGGGGGTCTCAGAACACTGAAGCTTTCTTT | CASSPRGSQNTEAFF
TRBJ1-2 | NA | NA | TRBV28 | TGTGCCAGCAGTTTAAATAGGGGCTACACCTTC | CASSLNRGYTF
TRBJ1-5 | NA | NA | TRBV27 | TGTGCCAGCAGCAGGGTCGCCAGCAATCAGCCCCAGCATTTT | CASSRVASNQPQHF